The 16 T cell receptor beta chains below were found in one sample sequenced in a study of CD8 T cells in Susac syndrome. Random hexamers were used to reverse transcribe the RNA input (about 0.5 to 1 ug). TCRdb re-called the immunoSEQ multiplex PCR reads through MiXCR, storing one row per CDR3 protein. Of some 190,000 distinct CDR3 sequences listed, 90% to 95% are singletons. Sequences were obtained from CD4+ T cells from PBMCs. These receptors came from a human donor in good health.

The rearrangement links TRBV20-1 to TRBJ2-1; TRBD2 is a possible D gene (5 bases). Per the germline V gene, CDR1 is DFQATT and CDR2 is SNEGSKA (reference sequence). V gave up 1 base and J gave up 2 bases, with 27 bases separating them. This CDR3 is built from 20 residues. As DNA, the CDR3 is TGCAGTGCTAGAGGGGAATACTTTGGCGGAGGCAGGCTCGCCTACAATGAGCAGTTCTTC. Translation: CSARGEYFGGGRLAYNEQFF.

The chain joins TRBV7-2 to TRBJ2-5, with D perhaps being TRBD1 or TRBD2 (6 bases each). The CDR3 loop spans 14 amino acids. V was clipped by 2 bases and J by 5 bases, with 12 bases between them. Germline V gene lookup returns CDR1 SGHTA and CDR2 FQGNSA. The CDR3 here is CASSLRGARETQYF. As DNA, the CDR3 is TGTGCCAGCAGCTTAAGGGGGGCTCGGGAGACCCAGTACTTC.

J is TRBJ2-5 and V is TRBV5-6; D remains unclear. Trimming left V 0 bases short and J 5 bases short, with 14 bases between. Germline lookup yields CDR1 SGHDT and CDR2 YYEEEE. CDR3 length: 15 amino acids. Written as DNA, the CDR3 is TGTGCCAGCAGCTTGGCCGGAACCCCTGCTGAGACCCAGTACTTC. Amino acids: CASSLAGTPAETQYF.

V usage is TRBV5-1 and J usage is TRBJ2-7; D may be TRBD1 (5 bases). This CDR3 has 15 residues. Per the germline V gene, CDR1 is SGHRS and CDR2 is YFSETQ. V lost 2 bases and J lost 3, with 15 bases in between. The CDR3 is CASSFLTGPFYEQYF. The CDR3 region has the DNA TGCGCCAGCAGCTTTTTAACAGGACCGTTCTACGAGCAGTACTTC. Variable domain in full (rest from reference TRBV5-1 and TRBJ2-7): KAGVTQTPRYLIKTRGQQVTLSCSPISGHRSVSWYQQTPGQGLQFLFEYFSETQRNKGNFPGRFSGRQFSNSRSEMNVSTLELGDSALYLCASSFLTGPFYEQYFGPGTRLTVT.

The V and J genes are TRBV29-1 and TRBJ2-5; TRBD1 matches at 7 bases. The V gene's germline CDR1 is SQVTM and CDR2 ANQGSEA. The CDR3 is 13 residues long. V was clipped by 4 bases and J by 7 bases; unmatched bases: 9. The DNA of the CDR3 is TGCAGCGTTGCGGGGACAGCCCCAGGGACCCAGTACTTC. It codes for CSVAGTAPGTQYF.

The chain carries TRBV12-3 or TRBV12-4 and TRBJ2-1; D possibly corresponds to TRBD1 (5 bases). The germline V and J ends were trimmed by 6 bases and 6 bases, with 18 bases remaining between them. CDR3 length: 15 residues. The DNA for the CDR3 is TGTGCCAGCAGCTTGGGCCCCGGTACAGGCAATGAGCAGTTCTTC. This encodes CASSLGPGTGNEQFF.

V and J are TRBV27 and TRBJ2-5; D tentatively fits TRBD1 or TRBD2 (6 bases each). The germline V gene has CDR1 MNHEY and CDR2 SMNVEV (reference sequence). Trimming took 6 bases from V and 5 from J, leaving 19 bases between them. The CDR3 covers 15 residues. The CDR3 region has the DNA TGTGCCAGCAGCAGGGTTCGGGGGCTCGGGGAGACCCAGTACTTC. This encodes CASSRVRGLGETQYF.

The chain combines TRBV2 with TRBJ2-7; 8 positions agree with TRBD1. This CDR3 region has 13 residues. J lost 6 bases, V lost 5 bases, and 6 bases had no gene match. Germline CDR1 SNHLY, CDR2 FYNNEI. The CDR3 protein is CASSTNTGGEQYF. DNA of the CDR3: TGTGCCAGCAGTACTAATACAGGGGGCGAGCAGTACTTC.

The chain uses TRBV6-5 and TRBJ1-5; 7 nucleotides agree with TRBD1. Trimming at V came to 6 bases and at J to 3 bases, leaving 8 bases not matched to a gene. The CDR3 totals 15 residues. Germline-derived CDR1 and CDR2 are MNHEY and SVGAGI. The CDR3 here is CASSPGGKNNQPQHF. CDR3 DNA sequence: TGTGCCAGCAGCCCAGGGGGAAAGAACAATCAGCCCCAGCATTTT.

The chain combines TRBV7-9 with TRBJ2-3, with 8 bases aligning to TRBD2. CDR1 and CDR2 from the germline V gene are SEHNR and FQNEAQ (reference sequence). The length of the CDR3 is 16 residues. J gave up 4 bases and V 8 bases, and 14 bases lay outside the gene matches. DNA of the CDR3: TGTGCCAGCGCCCCTTTAAGCGGGGGTTCGGCAGATACGCAGTATTTT. Translating gives CASAPLSGGSADTQYF. The full variable domain, rest sourced from reference TRBV7-9 and TRBJ2-3, is DTGVSQNPRHKITKRGQNVTFRCDPISEHNRLYWYRQTLGQGPEFLTYFQNEAQLEKSRLLSDRFSAERPKGSFSTLEIQRTEQGDSAMYLCASAPLSGGSADTQYFGPGTRLTVL.

The chain combines TRBV7-2 with TRBJ1-2; D call uncertain. Trimming pared 1 base from V and 3 bases from J, leaving 12 bases between. Germline assignment: CDR1 SGHTA and CDR2 FQGNSA. This CDR3 is 15 amino acids long. The CDR3 DNA sequence: TGTGCCAGCAGCTTAGTCTTCCGTGGGGACTATGGCTACACCTTC. Its protein product is CASSLVFRGDYGYTF.

This chain joins TRBV29-1 and TRBJ1-1; 7 bases line up with TRBD1. The length of the CDR3 is 13 residues. The germline V gene encodes CDR1 SQVTM and CDR2 ANQGSEA. V trimming: 2 bases; J trimming: 6 bases; junction bases outside the gene matches: 6. CDR3 sequence: CSVETGVSSEAFF. DNA of the CDR3: TGCAGCGTTGAAACAGGGGTGAGCTCTGAAGCTTTCTTT.

The V call is TRBV7-9, the J call TRBJ2-5; D gene ambiguous. The CDR3 contains 12 residues. Germline V gene sequence: CDR1 SEHNR, CDR2 FQNEAQ (reference sequence). With 1 base removed from V and 14 bases from J, the gap between germline ends came to 14 bases. The CDR3 here is CASSLDIGPRYF. CDR3 nucleotide sequence: TGTGCCAGCAGCTTAGATATTGGGCCCCGTTACTTC.

V and J are TRBV7-2 and TRBJ2-7; D is uncertain. V shed 1 base and J shed 2 bases, with 9 bases lying between them. Per germline, CDR1 SGHTA and CDR2 FQGNSA. The CDR3 runs to 14 residues. CDR3 loop: CASSLVRNTYEQYV. The CDR3 bases are TGTGCCAGCAGCTTAGTAAGGAATACCTACGAGCAGTACGTC.

The rearrangement uses TRBV20-1 and TRBJ1-1; the D is unclear. From germline, CDR1 is DFQATT and CDR2 SNEGSKA (reference sequence). The CDR3 consists of 12 residues. With 3 bases removed from V and 1 base from J, the gap between germline ends came to 6 bases. The CDR3 DNA reads TGCAGTGCTAGCACGGGGAACACTGAAGCTTTCTTT. It encodes CSASTGNTEAFF.

In its sample, this clonotype was seen once. The chain combines TRBV25-1 with TRBJ2-5; D not resolved. The V gene lost 5 bases and the J gene lost 9 bases, with 10 bases spanning the gap. CDR1 MGHDK and CDR2 SYGVNS come from the germline V gene. The CDR3 has 11 residues. The CDR3 nucleotides read TGTGCCAGCAGTACGATAGGATCCCAGTACTTC. This translates into CASSTIGSQYF.